Presented here are 24 T cell receptor beta chains from one specimen sequenced in a study of PD-1 blockade in classical Hodgkin lymphoma. Time point reported: cycle 4 day 1 (C4D1), after less than 7 weeks of nivolumab. Brentuximab vedotin exposure varied among the patients, all of whom had relapsed after autologous stem cell transplantation. It was by magnetic negative selection that CD4+ T cells were purified from thawed PBMCs. TCRdb keeps only in-frame clones here, not all; method: immunoSEQ multiplex PCR. Of about 6,400 clones listed, roughly 86% are singletons. Sequenced here: CD4+ T cells from blood, sampled before the fourth cycle of nivolumab. These receptors were taken from a human donor with classical Hodgkin lymphoma.

V gene TRBV7-9 combines with J gene TRBJ2-7; 8 bases align to TRBD2. V was pared by 1 base and J by 2 bases, with 4 bases of the junction left unmatched. CDR3 length: 15 residues. CDR1 is SEHNR and CDR2 is FQNEAQ in the germline V gene (reference sequence). CDR3 in DNA: TGTGCCAGCAGCTTAGGGCTAGCGGGCGCCTACGAGCAGTACTTC. Its protein is CASSLGLAGAYEQYF.

The gene calls are TRBV19 and TRBJ1-2; possible D gene TRBD1, 6 bases. CDR1 and CDR2 from the germline V gene are LNHDA and SQIVND (reference sequence). Trimming removed 3 bases at V and 7 bases at J, with 15 bases between. CDR3 size: 14 residues. Written as DNA, the CDR3 is TGTGCCAGTAGTATGGGCAGGGGTCCATCTGGCTACACCTTC. Its protein product is CASSMGRGPSGYTF.

To note about this clone: The junction and the germline gene differ at one end; a read error may be behind it. The chain recombines TRBV15 with TRBJ1-4, with 8 positions matching TRBD1. In germline, CDR1 is LNHNV, CDR2 YYDKDF (reference sequence). CDR3 length: 13 residues. In nucleotides, the CDR3 is TGTGCCACCAGCAGAGAAAGGGACAGGCCCCCTATATTT. Encoded protein: CATSRERDRPPIF.

This clone came up a few times. J is TRBJ1-3 and V is TRBV10-1, with a weak D call TRBD1 (5 bases). The CDR3 is 15 residues long. Germline V CDR1 and CDR2: WNHNN, SYGVQD (reference sequence). Deletions cut 0 bases from V and 2 bases from J, with 8 bases between. CDR3 bases: TGCGCCAGCAGTGAGTCCTGGGGCACTGGAAACACCATATATTTT. It codes for CASSESWGTGNTIYF.

The rearrangement links TRBV6-1 to TRBJ2-5, with 8 positions matching TRBD1. The DNA end is more similar to TRBJ2-7, so the J call may be wrong. This CDR3 has 16 amino acids. Germline loops: CDR1 MNHNS, CDR2 SASEGT. CDR3 loop: CASSEAAGGGSYEQYF. The CDR3 region has the DNA TGTGCCAGCAGTGAAGCCGCAGGGGGCGGGTCGTACGAGCAGTACTTC.

The chain recombines TRBV5-1 with TRBJ2-7, with D uncertain. The CDR3 is made up of 14 amino acids. V lost 2 bases and J lost 2, with 11 bases in between. Germline CDR1 SGHRS, CDR2 YFSETQ. The chain's CDR3 is CASSFRSGPYEQYF. CDR3 sequence (DNA): TGCGCCAGCAGCTTTAGAAGTGGCCCCTACGAGCAGTACTTC.

This chain joins TRBV11-3 and TRBJ2-3; 8 nucleotides line up with TRBD2. Germline values: CDR1 SGHNT, CDR2 YENEEA. The V and J ends lost 5 bases and 5 bases, in that order; junction bases with no gene match: 6. The CDR3 sequence is 14 residues long. The CDR3 sequence: CASSRGGPGDTQYF. CDR3 coding DNA: TGTGCCAGCAGCCGGGGGGGGCCGGGAGATACGCAGTATTTT.

V is TRBV4-2 and J is TRBJ1-5; 8 bases agree with TRBD1. The CDR3 runs to 16 residues. Germline V gene lookup returns CDR1 LGHNA and CDR2 YNFKEQ. V was pared by 0 bases and J by 2 bases, with 3 bases of the junction left unmatched. The CDR3 loop is CASSQDSGGGNQPQHF. The CDR3, as DNA: TGTGCCAGCAGCCAAGATTCAGGGGGCGGCAATCAGCCCCAGCATTTT.

V is TRBV15 and J is TRBJ1-6; D may be TRBD1 (6 bases). V was trimmed by 0 bases and J by 6 bases, leaving 12 bases between them. The V gene's germline CDR1 is LNHNV and CDR2 YYDKDF (reference sequence). CDR3 length: 16 amino acids. The CDR3 DNA sequence: TGTGCCACCAGCAGAGATTGGGGGGCTCTTAATTCACCCCTCCACTTT. Translating it yields CATSRDWGALNSPLHF.

The rearrangement uses TRBV5-6 and TRBJ1-2; unclear D gene. With 0 bases removed from V and 7 bases from J, the gap between germline ends came to 10 bases. Germline loops: CDR1 SGHDT, CDR2 YYEEEE. This CDR3 has 13 amino acids. The CDR3 loop reads CASSLEDPSGYTF. CDR3 bases: TGTGCCAGCAGCTTGGAGGATCCGAGTGGCTACACCTTC. Looking up the rest from reference TRBV5-6 and TRBJ1-2 gives the full variable domain: DAGVTQSPTHLIKTRGQQVTLRCSPKSGHDTVSWYQQALGQGPQFIFQYYEEEERQRGNFPDRFSGHQFPNYSSELNVNALLLGDSALYLCASSLEDPSGYTFGSGTRLTVV.

The sample holds a few counts of this clone. J is TRBJ1-6 and V is TRBV6-1, with 7 bases matching TRBD1. This CDR3 contains 13 residues. After removal of 8 bases from V and 6 bases from J, the junction contained 4 bases not matched to a gene. CDR1 and CDR2 from the germline V gene are MNHNS and SASEGT. CDR3 amino acids: CASQGGINSPLHF. For the CDR3, the DNA is TGTGCCAGCCAGGGGGGTATTAATTCACCCCTCCACTTT.

This clone was counted a few times. V is TRBV7-2 and J is TRBJ2-7; no clear D gene. The germline CDR1 and CDR2 sequences are SGHTA and FQGNSA. The CDR3 consists of 14 residues. Trimming removed 5 bases from V and 0 bases from J, with 11 bases in between. CDR3 sequence (DNA): TGTGCCAGCAGCCCAGCAGCAGGCTCCTACGAGCAGTACTTC. Translated: CASSPAAGSYEQYF.

This clone was seen only once. The chain combines TRBV7-8 with TRBJ2-7, with TRBD1 matching over 7 bases. The CDR3 length is 15 residues. In germline, CDR1 is SGHVS, CDR2 FQNEAQ. The trim removed 6 bases at V and 0 bases at J, leaving 8 bases unmatched. The CDR3 bases are TGTGCCAGCAGTCCCGGGACAGCGATCTCCTACGAGCAGTACTTC. This gives the protein CASSPGTAISYEQYF.

The chain is built from TRBV7-3 and TRBJ2-5, with 7 bases lining up with TRBD1. The CDR3 sequence is 15 residues long. Germline assignment: CDR1 SGHTA and CDR2 FQGTGA. Germline trimming cut 4 bases from V and 4 bases from J; bases unmatched to any gene: 9. The CDR3 nucleotides are TGTGCCAGCAGCTCAGAGGGGGCATTGGTAGAGACCCAGTACTTC. Translation gives CASSSEGALVETQYF.

The sample holds a few counts of this clone. V usage is TRBV7-6 and J usage is TRBJ1-2; 7 nucleotides line up with TRBD1. The V segment lost 4 bases and the J segment 4 bases; nucleotides outside the gene matches: 12. This CDR3 spans 16 amino acids. Germline V gene lookup returns CDR1 SGHVS and CDR2 FNYEAQ. CDR3 protein: CASSSSPDREGYGYTF. CDR3 DNA sequence: TGTGCCAGCAGCTCTAGCCCCGACAGGGAGGGCTATGGCTACACCTTC.

The rearrangement joins TRBV18 to TRBJ2-7; D remains unclear. This CDR3 is 14 amino acids long. The V gene lost 3 bases and the J gene lost 0 bases, with 9 bases spanning the gap. The germline gives CDR1 KGHSH, CDR2 LQKENI. The CDR3 protein is CASSPAQNSYEQYF. The CDR3 nucleotides are TGTGCCAGCTCACCGGCGCAGAACTCCTACGAGCAGTACTTC. The entire variable domain, with the rest obtained from reference TRBV18 and TRBJ2-7, is as follows: NAGVMQNPRHLVRRRGQEARLRCSPMKGHSHVYWYRQLPEEGLKFMVYLQKENIIDESGMPKERFSAEFPKEGPSILRIQQVVRGDSAAYFCASSPAQNSYEQYFGPGTRLTVT.

The chain is built from TRBV11-2 and TRBJ2-5; tentatively, D is TRBD1 (6 bases). Germline CDR1 and CDR2: SGHAT and FQNNGV. There are 15 residues in the CDR3. Between the trimmed V and J ends, which lost 4 bases and 7 bases, there was a span of 19 bases. CDR3 sequence: CASSSPTLRGRTQYF. The CDR3 bases are TGTGCCAGCAGCTCGCCAACCCTCAGGGGAAGGACCCAGTACTTC.

J is TRBJ1-1 and V is TRBV11-3; D is perhaps TRBD1 (5 bases). The CDR3 length is 12 residues. The V and J ends lost 5 bases and 6 bases respectively, with 10 bases between them. Germline CDR1 SGHNT, CDR2 YENEEA. CDR3 amino acids: CASSKGRSEAFF. CDR3 nucleotide sequence: TGTGCCAGCAGCAAGGGGCGCTCTGAAGCTTTCTTT.

V usage is TRBV5-8 and J usage is TRBJ2-1; 8 bases line up with TRBD1. The CDR3 consists of 15 residues. V shed 0 bases, J shed 8 bases, and the junction held 7 bases outside the gene matches. The germline CDR1 and CDR2 sequences are SGHTS and YDEGEE. The CDR3 DNA follows: TGTGCCAGCAGCTTGGGGCAGGGGGCTCGGGATGAGCAGTTCTTC. Its protein is CASSLGQGARDEQFF.

The chain couples TRBV7-3 to TRBJ1-1; D gene uncertain. This CDR3 comprises 13 residues. The V gene lost 0 bases and the J gene lost 5 bases, with 7 bases spanning the gap. Germline lookup yields CDR1 SGHTA and CDR2 FQGTGA. The CDR3 DNA sequence: TGTGCCAGCAGCTTAACTGCGGCTACTGAAGCTTTCTTT. Translating gives CASSLTAATEAFF. The whole variable domain, remainder taken from reference TRBV7-3 and TRBJ1-1, is GAGVSQTPSNKVTEKGKYVELRCDPISGHTALYWYRQSLGQGPEFLIYFQGTGAADDSGLPNDRFFAVRPEGSVSTLKIQRTERGDSAVYLCASSLTAATEAFFGQGTRLTVV.

V is TRBV19 and J is TRBJ2-3; D may correspond to TRBD1 or TRBD2 (5 bases each). The germline V and J ends were trimmed by 8 bases and 2 bases, with 14 bases remaining between them. The germline gives CDR1 LNHDA, CDR2 SQIVND (reference sequence). This CDR3 has 14 amino acids. The CDR3 DNA reads as TGTGCCAGTCGTCTCGGGACGAACACAGATACGCAGTATTTT. Translated: CASRLGTNTDTQYF.

The chain recombines TRBV6-1 with TRBJ2-7; tentatively, D is TRBD1 (5 bases). This CDR3 contains 13 residues. Trimming took off 4 bases at V and 0 bases at J, with 7 bases between the two ends. Germline V gene lookup returns CDR1 MNHNS and CDR2 SASEGT. The CDR3 sequence: CASSGTSSYEQYF. CDR3 DNA sequence: TGTGCCAGCAGTGGGACAAGCTCCTACGAGCAGTACTTC.

The chain joins TRBV14 to TRBJ1-2, with TRBD1 matching 7 bases. Germline CDR1 is SGHDN and CDR2 is FVKESK. CDR3 length: 14 residues. V was pared by 2 bases and J by 8 bases, with 8 bases of the junction left unmatched. The CDR3, as DNA: TGTGCCAGCAGCCAACTCCGGGACAGTCGCGGCTACACCTTC. Its translation: CASSQLRDSRGYTF.

The V call is TRBV29-1, the J call TRBJ2-7, with a possible D match to TRBD2 (5 bases). CDR1 is SQVTM, CDR2 ANQGSEA, per germline. The V end lost 4 bases, the J end lost 0 bases, and 7 bases lay between the germline ends. This CDR3 comprises 12 residues. The DNA for the CDR3 is TGCAGCGTTGGTGGAGGCTCCTACGAGCAGTACTTC. The encoded protein is CSVGGGSYEQYF.